A selection of T cell receptor beta chains follows, all from one sample in a study of T cells in Graves' hyperthyroidism and ophthalmopathy. TCRdb re-called the multiplex PCR reads with MiXCR, one entry per CDR3 protein. This table holds about 740,000 distinct CDR3 sequences, about 14% found once. The sample consisted of blood. Every receptor here comes from a woman aged 18 to 35 with Graves' hyperthyroidism. The CDR3 runs from the conserved cysteine through the conserved F or W. A D gene is named only where the DNA matches it firmly. Size tells how often a clone was seen (once, few, many) or the class of an expanded clone, and some rows leave it out.

J gene	clone size	V gene	D gene	CDR3 DNA	CDR3 protein
TRBJ1-5	few	TRBV3-1	NA	TGTGCCAGCAGCCAAGAGGGGGGGCCAAATCAGCCCCAGCATTTT	CASSQEGGPNQPQHF
TRBJ2-1	many	TRBV13	TRBD2	TGTGCCAGCAGCCGACGCGCCCCTAGCGGCTCCTACAATGAGCAGTTCTTC	CASSRRAPSGSYNEQFF
TRBJ1-3	NA	TRBV7-9	NA	TGTGCCAGCAGCCCAACGGGAGACTCTGGAAACACCATATATTTT	CASSPTGDSGNTIYF
TRBJ1-1	many	TRBV30	TRBD1	TGTGCCTGGAGTGCCCCGGACAGGGGTGGAGGGAACACTGAAGCTTTCTTT	CAWSAPDRGGGNTEAFF
TRBJ2-7	many	TRBV28	TRBD1	TGTGCCAGCAGTTGGGACAGCGCTACCTACGAGCAGTACTTC	CASSWDSATYEQYF
TRBJ1-3	NA	TRBV12-3/TRBV12-4	NA	TGTGCCAGCAGATCTAGGCCCGGACGTAGCGGAAACACCATATATTTT	CASRSRPGRSGNTIYF
TRBJ1-1	NA	TRBV5-1	NA	TGCGCCAGCCTACCCAGGGTCGGTATGAACACTGAAGCTTTCTTT	CASLPRVGMNTEAFF
TRBJ2-3	NA	TRBV19	NA	TGTGCCAGTAGTCGACAAGGGGGGGGCACAGATACGCAGTATTTT	CASSRQGGGTDTQYF
TRBJ2-7	many	TRBV10-3	NA	TGTGCCATCAGTGAGGAGTGGGGCTACGAGCAGTACTTC	CAISEEWGYEQYF
TRBJ2-1	NA	TRBV7-3	NA	TGTGCCAGCAGCTTTTCGACTAGAAGCGAGCAGTTCTTC	CASSFSTRSEQFF
TRBJ2-5	many	TRBV3-1	TRBD2	TGTGCCAGCAGCCAAGATGGTAGTAGCGGGAGGGAGCAAGAGACCCAGTACTTC	CASSQDGSSGREQETQYF
TRBJ2-1	NA	TRBV7-3	NA	TGTGCCAGCAGCTTAGCGAGAGGTGGATCCTACAATGAGCAGTTCTTC	CASSLARGGSYNEQFF
TRBJ1-2	many	TRBV12-3/TRBV12-4	TRBD1	TGTGCCAGCAACCCTCATACAGGGGGCTATGGCTACACCTTC	CASNPHTGGYGYTF
TRBJ2-4	many	TRBV14	TRBD1	TGTGCCAGCAGCCAGATGACAGGGTTAAACATTCAGTACTTC	CASSQMTGLNIQYF
TRBJ1-5	NA	TRBV5-1	NA	TGCGCCAGCAGCCGATCCAACCCCAGCAATCAGCCCCAGCATTTT	CASSRSNPSNQPQHF
TRBJ2-1	few	TRBV27	TRBD2	TGTGCCAGCACCAGCCGCGGGGGTGAGCAGTTCTTC	CASTSRGGEQFF
TRBJ2-1	many	TRBV7-9	TRBD2	TGTGCCAGCAGCCGGACTAGCGGGAGTACGGATGAGCAGTTCTTC	CASSRTSGSTDEQFF
TRBJ1-5	NA	TRBV27	NA	TGTGCCAGCAGTTTAATTAGGGGGAGGGGGCCCCAGCATTTT	CASSLIRGRGPQHF
TRBJ2-1	many	TRBV11-3	NA	TGTGCCAGCAGCAACCTAAAGGGGAAAGGCTACAATGAGCAGTTCTTC	CASSNLKGKGYNEQFF
TRBJ2-7	many	TRBV7-9	TRBD1	TGTGCCAGCAGCCCTTCGGGGACAGGGATTTACGAGCAGTACTTC	CASSPSGTGIYEQYF
TRBJ1-1	NA	TRBV27	NA	TGTGCCAGCAGTTTATCCATCTTCACCAACACTGAAGCTTTCTTT	CASSLSIFTNTEAFF
TRBJ2-1	NA	TRBV30	NA	TGTGCCTGGAGTGTAAACCGGGACGGTTCTAAGTTCTTC	CAWSVNRDGSKFF
TRBJ1-5	NA	TRBV4-1	NA	TGCGCCAGCAGCCAAGGGTCATTCGGAAGCAATCAGCCCCAGCATTTT	CASSQGSFGSNQPQHF
TRBJ2-5	many	TRBV11-2	NA	TGTGCCAGCAGCCGCGGAGAGGTGGGGACCCAGTACTTC	CASSRGEVGTQYF
TRBJ2-5	many	TRBV30	NA	TGTGCCTGGAGTCGGGGGAACCAAGAGACCCAGTACTTC	CAWSRGNQETQYF
TRBJ1-4	NA	TRBV19	NA	TGTGCCAGTAGTAAGGACAGATTTAATGAAAAACTGTTTTTT	CASSKDRFNEKLFF
TRBJ2-7	NA	TRBV6-1	NA	TGTGCCAGCATTCCGGCTCCCGGCACAGGGTCCTACGAGCAGTACTTC	CASIPAPGTGSYEQYF
TRBJ2-1	many	TRBV2	TRBD2	TGTGCCACCCTCGGGTCTAGCGGATCGCAGTTCTTC	CATLGSSGSQFF
TRBJ1-3	NA	TRBV11-3	NA	TGTGCCAGCAACGGACCCGTTAATAGCTCTGGAAACACCATATATTTT	CASNGPVNSSGNTIYF
TRBJ1-1	few	TRBV20-1	NA	TGCAGTGCTCCGGGACTGAGAAACACTGAAGCTTTCTTT	CSAPGLRNTEAFF
TRBJ1-3	few	TRBV20-1	TRBD1	TGCAGTGCGCGGCGGGTCACAGGGGCACCTGGAAACACCATATATTTT	CSARRVTGAPGNTIYF
TRBJ2-5	few	TRBV3-1	TRBD2	TGTGCCAGCAGCTTCTCCGGGACTAGTTATCAAGAGACCCAGTACTTC	CASSFSGTSYQETQYF
TRBJ2-1	many	TRBV6-1	TRBD2	TGTGCCAGCAGTTGGCTAGCGGGAGGTTACAATGAGCAGTTCTTC	CASSWLAGGYNEQFF
TRBJ1-2	many	TRBV7-2	NA	TGTGCCAGCAGCTTTCCGCGAGGACTGGGGGGCTACACCTTC	CASSFPRGLGGYTF
TRBJ1-2	many	TRBV28	NA	TGTGCCAGCAGTCCGCATGGTGGTGGCTACACCTTC	CASSPHGGGYTF
TRBJ2-1	many	TRBV30	TRBD2	TGTGCCTGGAGTGTAACTCGGAGACTAGCGGGAGGTCCGTTCTTC	CAWSVTRRLAGGPFF
TRBJ1-4	NA	TRBV29-1	TRBD1	TGCAGCGTTGAAGTAGTGGGGACAGGGAAGGGAACTAATGAAAAACTGTTTTTT	CSVEVVGTGKGTNEKLFF
TRBJ2-5	NA	TRBV7-2	NA	TGTGCCAGCAACAAACCTGGCAGCCAAGAGACCCAGTACTTC	CASNKPGSQETQYF
TRBJ1-2	NA	TRBV6-6	NA	TGTGCCAGCAGTTACTCGGACAGATCGGTTGGCTACACCTTC	CASSYSDRSVGYTF
TRBJ2-5	few	TRBV25-1	NA	TGTGCCAGCAGTGAAGGGGGCAGGGACATCCGCAGAGAGACCCAGTACTTC	CASSEGGRDIRRETQYF
TRBJ2-2	few	TRBV5-1	NA	TGCGCCAGCGCGGGGACAGCGCTCACCGGGGAGCTGTTTTTT	CASAGTALTGELFF
TRBJ2-7	many	TRBV3-1	NA	TGTGCCAGCAGCCATGGCTCCCTCACGCCGAAGGAGCAGTACTTC	CASSHGSLTPKEQYF
TRBJ2-6	many	TRBV7-2	TRBD2	TGTGCCAGCAGCTTACAGGGACTATCTGGGGCCAACGTCCTGACTTTC	CASSLQGLSGANVLTF
TRBJ2-1	many	TRBV3-1	TRBD2	TGTGCCAGCAGCCTTAGCGGGCACCGAACCTACAATGAGCAGTTCTTC	CASSLSGHRTYNEQFF
TRBJ2-1	NA	TRBV27	NA	TGTGCCACCAGGGATAACGGGAACAATGAGCAGTTCTTC	CATRDNGNNEQFF